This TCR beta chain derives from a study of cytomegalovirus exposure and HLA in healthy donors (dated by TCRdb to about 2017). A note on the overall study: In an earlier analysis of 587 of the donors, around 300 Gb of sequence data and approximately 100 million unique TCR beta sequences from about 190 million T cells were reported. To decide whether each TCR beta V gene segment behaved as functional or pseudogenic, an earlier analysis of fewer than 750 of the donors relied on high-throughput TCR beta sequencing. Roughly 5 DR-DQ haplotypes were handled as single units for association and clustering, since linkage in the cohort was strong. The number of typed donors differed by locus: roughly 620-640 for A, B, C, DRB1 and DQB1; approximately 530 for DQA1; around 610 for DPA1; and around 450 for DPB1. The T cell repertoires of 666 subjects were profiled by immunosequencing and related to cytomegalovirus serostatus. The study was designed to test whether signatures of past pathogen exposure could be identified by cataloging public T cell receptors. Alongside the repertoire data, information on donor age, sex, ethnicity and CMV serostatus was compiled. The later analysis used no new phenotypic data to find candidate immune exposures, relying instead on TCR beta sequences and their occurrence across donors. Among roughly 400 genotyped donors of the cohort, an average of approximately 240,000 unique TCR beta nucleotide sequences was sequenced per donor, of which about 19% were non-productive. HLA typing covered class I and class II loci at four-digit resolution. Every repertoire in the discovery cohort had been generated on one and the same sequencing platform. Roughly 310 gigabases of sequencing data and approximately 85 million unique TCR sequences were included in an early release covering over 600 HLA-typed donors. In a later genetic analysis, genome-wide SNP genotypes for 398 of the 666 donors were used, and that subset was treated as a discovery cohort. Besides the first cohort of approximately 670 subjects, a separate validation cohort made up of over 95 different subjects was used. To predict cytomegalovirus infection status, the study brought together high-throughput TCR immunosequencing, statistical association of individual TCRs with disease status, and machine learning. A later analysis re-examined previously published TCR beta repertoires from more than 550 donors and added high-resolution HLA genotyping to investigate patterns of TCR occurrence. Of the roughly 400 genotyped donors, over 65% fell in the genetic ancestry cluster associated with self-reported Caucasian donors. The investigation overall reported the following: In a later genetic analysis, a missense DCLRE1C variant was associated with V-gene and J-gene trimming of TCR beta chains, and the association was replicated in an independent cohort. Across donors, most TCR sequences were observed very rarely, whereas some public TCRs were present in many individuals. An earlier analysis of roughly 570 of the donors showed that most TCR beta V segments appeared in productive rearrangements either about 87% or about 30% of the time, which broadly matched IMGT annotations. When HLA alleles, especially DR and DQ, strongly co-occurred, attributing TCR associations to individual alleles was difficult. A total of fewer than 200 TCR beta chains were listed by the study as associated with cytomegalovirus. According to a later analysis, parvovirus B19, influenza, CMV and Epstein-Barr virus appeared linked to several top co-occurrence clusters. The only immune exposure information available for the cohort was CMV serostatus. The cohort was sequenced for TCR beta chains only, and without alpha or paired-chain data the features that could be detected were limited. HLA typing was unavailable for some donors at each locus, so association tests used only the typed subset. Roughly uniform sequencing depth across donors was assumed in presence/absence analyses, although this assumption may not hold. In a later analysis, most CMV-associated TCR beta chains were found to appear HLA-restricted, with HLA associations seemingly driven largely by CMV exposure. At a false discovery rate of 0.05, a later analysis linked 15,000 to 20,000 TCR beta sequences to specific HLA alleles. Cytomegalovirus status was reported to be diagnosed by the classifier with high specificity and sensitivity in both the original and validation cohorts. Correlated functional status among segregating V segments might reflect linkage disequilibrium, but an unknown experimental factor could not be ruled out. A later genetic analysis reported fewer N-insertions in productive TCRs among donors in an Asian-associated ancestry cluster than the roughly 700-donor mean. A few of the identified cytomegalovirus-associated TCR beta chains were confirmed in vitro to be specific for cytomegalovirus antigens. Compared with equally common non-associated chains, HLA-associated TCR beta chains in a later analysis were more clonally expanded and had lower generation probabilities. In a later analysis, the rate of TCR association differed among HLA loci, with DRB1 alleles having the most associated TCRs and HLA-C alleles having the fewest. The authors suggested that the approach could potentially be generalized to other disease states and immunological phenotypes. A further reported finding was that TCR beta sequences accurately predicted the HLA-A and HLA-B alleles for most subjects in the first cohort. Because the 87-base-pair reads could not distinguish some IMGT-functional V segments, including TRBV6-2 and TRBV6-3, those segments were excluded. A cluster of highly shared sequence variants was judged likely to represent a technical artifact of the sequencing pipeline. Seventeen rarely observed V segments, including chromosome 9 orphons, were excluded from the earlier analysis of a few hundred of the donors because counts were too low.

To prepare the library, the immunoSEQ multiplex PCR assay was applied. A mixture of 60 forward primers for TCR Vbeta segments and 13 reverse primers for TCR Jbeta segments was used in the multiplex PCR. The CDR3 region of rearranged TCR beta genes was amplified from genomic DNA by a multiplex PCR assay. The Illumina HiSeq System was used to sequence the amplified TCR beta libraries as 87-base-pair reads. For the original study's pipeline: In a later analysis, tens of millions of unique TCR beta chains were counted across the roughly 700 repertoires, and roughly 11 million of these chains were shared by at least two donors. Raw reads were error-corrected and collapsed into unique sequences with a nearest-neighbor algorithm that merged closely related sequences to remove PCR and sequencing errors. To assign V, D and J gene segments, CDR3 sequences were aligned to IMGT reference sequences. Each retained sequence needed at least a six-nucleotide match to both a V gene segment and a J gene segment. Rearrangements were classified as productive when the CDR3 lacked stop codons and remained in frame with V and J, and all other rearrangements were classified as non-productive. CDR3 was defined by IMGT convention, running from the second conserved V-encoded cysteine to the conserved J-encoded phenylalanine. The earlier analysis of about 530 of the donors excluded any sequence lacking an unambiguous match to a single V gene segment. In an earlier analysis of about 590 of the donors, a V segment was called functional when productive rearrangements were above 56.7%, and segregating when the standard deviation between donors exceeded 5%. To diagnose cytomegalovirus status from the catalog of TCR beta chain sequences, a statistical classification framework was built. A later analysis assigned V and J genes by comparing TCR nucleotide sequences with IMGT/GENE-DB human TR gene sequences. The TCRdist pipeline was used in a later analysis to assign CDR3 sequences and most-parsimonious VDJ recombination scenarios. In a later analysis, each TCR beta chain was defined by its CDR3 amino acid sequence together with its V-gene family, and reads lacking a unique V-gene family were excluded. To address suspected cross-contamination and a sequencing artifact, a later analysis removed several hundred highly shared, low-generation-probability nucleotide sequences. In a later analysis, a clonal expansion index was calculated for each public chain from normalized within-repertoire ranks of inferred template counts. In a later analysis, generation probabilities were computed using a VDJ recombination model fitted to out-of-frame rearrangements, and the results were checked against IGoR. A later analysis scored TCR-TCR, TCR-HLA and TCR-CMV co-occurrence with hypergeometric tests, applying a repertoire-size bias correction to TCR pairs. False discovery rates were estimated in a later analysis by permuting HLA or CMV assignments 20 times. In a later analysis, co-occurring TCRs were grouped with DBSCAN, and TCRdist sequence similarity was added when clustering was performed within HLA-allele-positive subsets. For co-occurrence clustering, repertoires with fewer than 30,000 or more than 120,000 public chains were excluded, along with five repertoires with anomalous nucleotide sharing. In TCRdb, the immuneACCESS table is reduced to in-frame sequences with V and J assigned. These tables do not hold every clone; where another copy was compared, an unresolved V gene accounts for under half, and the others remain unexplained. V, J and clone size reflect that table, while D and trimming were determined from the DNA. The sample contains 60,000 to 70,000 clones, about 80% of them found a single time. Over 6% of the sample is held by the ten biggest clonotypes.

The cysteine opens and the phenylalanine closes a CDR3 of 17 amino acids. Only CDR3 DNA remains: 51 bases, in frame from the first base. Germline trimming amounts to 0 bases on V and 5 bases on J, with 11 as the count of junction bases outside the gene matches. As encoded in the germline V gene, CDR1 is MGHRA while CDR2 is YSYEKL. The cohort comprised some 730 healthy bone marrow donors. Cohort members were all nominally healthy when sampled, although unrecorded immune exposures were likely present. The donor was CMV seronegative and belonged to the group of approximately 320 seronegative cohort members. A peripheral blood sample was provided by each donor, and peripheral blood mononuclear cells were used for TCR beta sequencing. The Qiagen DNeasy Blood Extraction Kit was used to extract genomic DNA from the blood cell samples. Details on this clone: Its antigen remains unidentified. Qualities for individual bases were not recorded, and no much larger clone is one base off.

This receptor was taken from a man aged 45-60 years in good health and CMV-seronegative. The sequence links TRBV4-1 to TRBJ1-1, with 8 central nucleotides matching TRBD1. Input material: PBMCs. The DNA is TGCGCCAGCAGCCAAGAAGGCGGGACAGGAAGGAGGACTGAAGCTTTCTTT. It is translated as CASSQEGGTGRRTEAFF.